Each of the 9 T cell receptor beta chains below was sequenced from the same sample in a study of spatial heterogeneity in lung cancer. The time point is: sample taken at primary tumor resection. TCRdb used MiXCR to reprocess the 5' RACE reads, holding one entry per CDR3 protein. The table lists tens of thousands of distinct CDR3 sequences, less than 9% of them singletons. Sequenced material: PBMCs, taken at surgery. The receptors here all came from a female donor with early-stage non-small cell lung cancer.

This clonotype appeared many times. The genes are TRBV30 and TRBJ2-7; possible D gene TRBD1, 6 bases. The CDR3 runs 12 residues. Germline V gives CDR1 GTSNPN, CDR2 SVGIG (reference sequence). V was shortened by 1 base and J by 6 bases, with 10 bases between the two germline ends. This CDR3 reads CAWSGQGLEQYF. The CDR3 DNA follows: TGTGCCTGGAGTGGGCAGGGGCTCGAGCAGTACTTC. Variable domain in full (rest from reference TRBV30 and TRBJ2-7): SQTIHQWPATLVQPVGSPLSLECTVEGTSNPNLYWYRQAAGRGLQLLFYSVGIGQISSEVPQNLSASRPQDRQFILSSKKLLLSDSGFYLCAWSGQGLEQYFGPGTRLTVT.

The sample holds a few counts of this clonotype. This chain uses TRBV4-1 with TRBJ1-5; TRBD1 might be the D (6 bases). The CDR3 consists of 16 residues. Trimming pared 0 bases from V and 3 bases from J, leaving 12 bases between. CDR1 and CDR2 from the germline V gene are MGHRA and YSYEKL. CDR3: CASSQETGRINQPQHF. As DNA, the CDR3 is TGCGCCAGCAGCCAAGAGACAGGCCGTATCAATCAGCCCCAGCATTTT.

There are many counts of this clonotype. This rearrangement joins TRBV15 to TRBJ1-1; tentative D call: TRBD1 (5 bases). V lost 5 bases and J lost 4, with 11 bases in between. This CDR3 is built from 13 residues. Germline CDR1 reads LNHNV; CDR2 reads YYDKDF (reference sequence). This CDR3 is CATSGAMSTEAFF. CDR3 sequence (DNA): TGTGCCACCAGCGGGGCTATGAGCACTGAAGCTTTCTTT. Drawing the rest from reference TRBV15 and TRBJ1-1, the complete variable domain is DAMVIQNPRYQVTQFGKPVTLSCSQTLNHNVMYWYQQKSSQAPKLLFHYYDKDFNNEADTPDNFQSRRPNTSFCFLDIRSPGLGDTAMYLCATSGAMSTEAFFGQGTRLTVV.

This chain joins TRBV29-1 and TRBJ2-7, with 10 bases matching TRBD1. There are 15 residues in the CDR3. The V gene's germline CDR1 is SQVTM and CDR2 ANQGSEA. V shed 0 bases and J 1 base; nucleotides not matched to a gene: 3. The CDR3 loop is CSVEEMGQGSYEQYF. The CDR3 region has the DNA TGCAGCGTTGAAGAGATGGGACAGGGGTCCTACGAGCAGTACTTC.

The CDR3 here is CASSPSTNYEQYF. Here the CDR3 DNA reads TGTGCCAGCTCACCCTCAACTAACTACGAGCAGTACTTC. The rearrangement links TRBV18 to TRBJ2-7; D not certain. V lost 3 bases and J lost 3, with 9 bases in between. The CDR3 sequence is 13 residues long. Germline values: CDR1 KGHSH, CDR2 LQKENI.

This clonotype was counted ten times or more. The genes are TRBV20-1 and TRBJ1-6; no clear D. CDR3 length: 16 amino acids. Trimming took off 3 bases at V and 6 bases at J, with 18 bases between the two ends. Germline V gene data show CDR1 as DFQATT and CDR2 as SNEGSKA (reference sequence). The CDR3 spells CSARDFRSWVNSPLHF. Written as DNA, the CDR3 is TGCAGTGCTAGGGACTTTCGCTCGTGGGTTAATTCACCCCTCCACTTT.

The table lists this clonotype with many counts. The chain links TRBV5-1 to TRBJ2-5; D remains ambiguous. The germline V gene encodes CDR1 SGHRS and CDR2 YFSETQ. Trimming removed 0 bases at V and 1 base at J, with 7 bases between. This CDR3 is 14 amino acids long. The CDR3: CASSLGDIQETQYF. DNA for the CDR3: TGCGCCAGCAGCTTGGGCGATATCCAAGAGACCCAGTACTTC.

This chain connects TRBV6-1 to TRBJ2-7; 7 nucleotides line up with TRBD1. The CDR3 runs to 15 residues. V shed 8 bases, J shed 0 bases, and the junction held 10 bases outside the gene matches. The germline CDR1 and CDR2 sequences are MNHNS and SASEGT. This CDR3 reads CASSIMDRSSYEQYF. CDR3 in DNA: TGTGCCAGCTCTATCATGGACAGGTCCTCCTACGAGCAGTACTTC.

This clonotype appeared many times. Here the CDR3 reads CASSERQLGSKLFF. In DNA form, the CDR3 reads TGTGCCAGCAGTGAAAGACAGCTCGGCTCAAAACTGTTTTTT. The chain couples TRBV25-1 to TRBJ1-4, with a tentative D call TRBD1 (5 bases). The V gene's germline CDR1 is MGHDK and CDR2 SYGVNS. This CDR3 contains 14 residues. The ends were cut back, 2 bases at V and 10 bases at J, with 14 bases in the middle.